This T cell receptor (beta chain) was identified during a study of T cells in Graves' hyperthyroidism and ophthalmopathy. General observations from the study: Peripheral blood also featured most of the thyroid clonotypes expanded above 0.001.

This clonotype was counted many times. Antigen: not known. Germline V gives CDR1 MDHEN, CDR2 SYDVKM. The CDR3 consists of 13 residues. Trimming shortened V by 8 bases and J by 3 bases, and 13 bases separated the two germline ends. Regions amplified from RNA transcripts were the TCR beta CDR3 regions. Initially, a first-round RT-PCR of the TCR CDR3 employed the HTBI primer set. TCRdb ran MiXCR on the multiplex PCR reads and lists one entry per CDR3 protein. The sample lists about 360,000 distinct CDR3 sequences, approximately 19% occurring once. The rearrangement links TRBV28 to TRBJ1-1; no reliable D call. Sequencing was performed on blood. The TCR originated in a woman under 30 with Graves' hyperthyroidism. The chain's CDR3 is CASGDYDDTEAFF. The CDR3 region has the DNA TGTGCCAGCGGGGATTATGATGACACTGAAGCTTTCTTT.